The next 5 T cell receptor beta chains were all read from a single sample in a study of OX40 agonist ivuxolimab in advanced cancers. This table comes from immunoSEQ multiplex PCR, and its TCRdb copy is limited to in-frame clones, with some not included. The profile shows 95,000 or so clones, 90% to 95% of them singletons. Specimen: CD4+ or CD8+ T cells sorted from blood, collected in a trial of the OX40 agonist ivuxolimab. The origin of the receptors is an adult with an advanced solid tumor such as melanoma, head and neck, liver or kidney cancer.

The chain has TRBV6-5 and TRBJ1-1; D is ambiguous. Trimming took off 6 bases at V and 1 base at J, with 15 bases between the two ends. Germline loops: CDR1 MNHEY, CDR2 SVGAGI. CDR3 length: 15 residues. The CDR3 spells CASSGAGVRNTEAFF. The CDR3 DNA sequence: TGTGCCAGCAGCGGCGCCGGGGTAAGGAACACTGAAGCTTTCTTT.

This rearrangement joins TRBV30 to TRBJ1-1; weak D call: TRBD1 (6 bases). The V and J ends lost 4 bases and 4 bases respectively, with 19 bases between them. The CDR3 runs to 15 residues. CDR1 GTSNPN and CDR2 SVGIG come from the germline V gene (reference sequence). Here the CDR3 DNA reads TGTGCCTGGATCCCCAACCTAGGAGGGGGCACTGAAGCTTTCTTT. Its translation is CAWIPNLGGGTEAFF.

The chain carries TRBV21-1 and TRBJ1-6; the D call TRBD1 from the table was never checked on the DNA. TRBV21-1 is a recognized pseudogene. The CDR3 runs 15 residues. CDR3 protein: CASSSRDRVNSPLHF. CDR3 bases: TGTGCCAGCAGCAGCCGGGACAGGGTCAATTCACCCCTCCACTTT.

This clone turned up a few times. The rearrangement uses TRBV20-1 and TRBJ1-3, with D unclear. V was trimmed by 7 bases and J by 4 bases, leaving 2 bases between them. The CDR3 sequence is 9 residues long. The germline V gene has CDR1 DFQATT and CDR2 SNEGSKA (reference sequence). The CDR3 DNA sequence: TGCAGTGAGGGAAACACCATATATTTT. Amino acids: CSEGNTIYF.

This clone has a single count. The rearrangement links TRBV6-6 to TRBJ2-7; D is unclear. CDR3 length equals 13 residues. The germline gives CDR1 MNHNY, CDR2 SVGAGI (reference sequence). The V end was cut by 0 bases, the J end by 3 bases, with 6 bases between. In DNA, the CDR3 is TGTGCCAGCAGTTACTCCGGCGACTACGAGCAGTACTTC. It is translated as CASSYSGDYEQYF.